The sequence of this T cell receptor beta chain was determined in a study of CD8 T cells in ankylosing spondylitis. Study outcomes and limitations: Some of the motif variants had earlier been found in reactive arthritis patients' fluid and blood. Characteristic, it appeared, of ankylosing spondylitis blood was a TCR beta motif of eight highly homologous variants. Within matched ankylosing spondylitis synovial fluid, disease-linked clones were reportedly significantly enriched.

Trimming removed 1 base from V and 4 bases from J, with 5 bases in between. Germline CDR1 and CDR2: LNHDA and SQIVND (reference sequence). The CDR3 consists of 13 residues. About this clonotype: The target antigen is unknown.

Quantitative 5'-RACE with molecular barcodes was used to make the TCR beta libraries. A single record per CDR3 protein comes from TCRdb applying MiXCR to the 5' RACE reads. The table shows some 130,000 distinct CDR3 sequences, with roughly an eighth occurring only once. The genes are TRBV19 and TRBJ1-5, with D unclear. The TCR comes from a female donor with ankylosing spondylitis or in good health (not recorded which). What was sequenced was blood, either unsorted or a sorted T cell fraction (not recorded which). The chain's CDR3 is CASSIVENQPQHF. CDR3 sequence (DNA): TGTGCCAGTAGTATAGTTGAAAATCAGCCCCAGCATTTT.